Below, 27 T cell receptor beta chains from the same sample are listed, as sequenced in a study of cytomegalovirus exposure and HLA in healthy donors. PCR involved 60 Vbeta and 13 Jbeta primers. Clones were sequenced by immunoSEQ multiplex PCR, and TCRdb holds only the in-frame ones, with some missing. Its table records 60,000 to 65,000 clones. Sequencing was done on a sample of PBMCs. These receptors were obtained from a man younger than 40 in good health and CMV-seropositive.

V and J are TRBV5-4 and TRBJ2-7, with 7 positions matching TRBD1. The junction had 6 bases not matched to a gene; V was cut back by 3 bases and J by 0 bases. The CDR3 covers 15 residues. Germline CDR1 SGHNT, CDR2 YYREEE (reference sequence). Written as DNA, the CDR3 is TGTGCCAGCAGCTCGTCTACAGGGGACTCCTACGAGCAGTACTTC. Translation: CASSSSTGDSYEQYF. Combining the CDR3 with reference TRBV5-4 and TRBJ2-7 gives the whole variable domain ETGVTQSPTHLIKTRGQQVTLRCSSQSGHNTVSWYQQALGQGPQFIFQYYREEENGRGNFPPRFSGLQFPNYSSELNVNALELDDSALYLCASSSSTGDSYEQYFGPGTRLTVT.

In nucleotides, the CDR3 is TGCGCCAGCAGCCTCGTGGGGGGGTTCTCCGAGCCCCAGCATTTT. This encodes CASSLVGGFSEPQHF. The rearrangement links TRBV4-1 to TRBJ1-5; a weak D match, TRBD1 (5 bases). Trimming removed 4 bases at V and 8 bases at J, with 18 bases between. The CDR3 sequence is 15 residues long. In germline, CDR1 is MGHRA, CDR2 YSYEKL.

The J gene is TRBJ2-7, the V gene TRBV5-1; 9 nucleotides line up with TRBD1. Germline CDR1 is SGHRS and CDR2 is YFSETQ. The ends lost 0 bases at V and 6 bases at J; junction bases unmatched: 7. CDR3 length: 15 amino acids. For the CDR3, the DNA is TGCGCCAGCAGCTTGGATGGACAGGGGTTGGTCGAGCAGTACTTC. Its protein is CASSLDGQGLVEQYF.

The rearrangement joins TRBV6-4 to TRBJ2-3; 8 bases agree with TRBD2. Unmatched junction bases numbered 3, after V lost 0 bases and J lost 4 bases. The germline V gene encodes CDR1 MRHNA and CDR2 SNTAGT. The length of the CDR3 is 15 residues. The CDR3 here is CASSDSAGGSDTQYF. CDR3 in DNA: TGTGCCAGCAGTGACTCTGCGGGAGGTTCAGATACGCAGTATTTT.

The chain links TRBV7-8 to TRBJ2-7; a possible D gene is TRBD2 (6 bases). From germline, CDR1 is SGHVS and CDR2 FQNEAQ. The V gene lost 3 bases and the J gene lost 2 bases, with 23 bases spanning the gap. CDR3 length: 18 amino acids. The CDR3 reads CASSFPLERGGLTYEQYF. The CDR3 DNA sequence: TGTGCCAGCAGCTTTCCCCTGGAAAGGGGAGGTCTAACCTACGAGCAGTACTTC.

The genes are TRBV7-3 and TRBJ2-7, with D tentatively TRBD2 (7 bases). Per germline, CDR1 SGHTA and CDR2 FQGTGA. Trimming took off 2 bases at V and 5 bases at J, with 10 bases between the two ends. The CDR3 is made up of 13 amino acids. The CDR3 loop reads CASSLWGGNEQYF. In DNA, the CDR3 is TGTGCCAGCAGCTTATGGGGGGGCAACGAGCAGTACTTC.

The chain uses TRBV5-4 and TRBJ2-5, with TRBD2 matching over 12 bases. CDR3 size: 17 residues. The V and J ends lost 4 bases and 2 bases, in that order; junction bases with no gene match: 9. Germline loops: CDR1 SGHNT, CDR2 YYREEE (reference sequence). CDR3 DNA sequence: TGTGCCAGCAGCGTGGGCGTACTAGCGGGGGGACAAGAGACCCAGTACTTC. Its translation is CASSVGVLAGGQETQYF.

The gene calls are TRBV4-1 and TRBJ2-7; D is unclear. Germline V lookup: CDR1 MGHRA, CDR2 YSYEKL. Trimming cost V 1 base and J 2 bases, with 6 bases left between them. The CDR3 totals 13 residues. The CDR3 region is CASSQGRAYEQYF. The DNA of the CDR3 is TGCGCCAGCAGCCAAGGCCGAGCCTACGAGCAGTACTTC.

V gene TRBV9 combines with J gene TRBJ2-7, with D maybe TRBD1 (6 bases). Trimming shortened V by 1 base and J by 1 base, and 9 bases separated the two germline ends. CDR1 SGDLS and CDR2 YYNGEE come from the germline V gene. The CDR3 totals 14 residues. CDR3 nucleotide sequence: TGTGCCAGCAGCGTACAGGGGCAATCCTACGAGCAGTACTTC. It is translated as CASSVQGQSYEQYF.

J is TRBJ1-1 and V is TRBV29-1; 9 bases line up with TRBD1. Germline assignment: CDR1 SQVTM and CDR2 ANQGSEA. The CDR3 covers 14 residues. Losses at the gene ends were 6 bases for V and 3 bases for J; bases not matched to a gene: 8. For the CDR3, the DNA is TGCAGCGTCGGGACAGGGAAAGGGTACACTGAAGCTTTCTTT. Its protein is CSVGTGKGYTEAFF.

This chain links TRBV18 with TRBJ1-2; D is undetermined. Trimming removed 0 bases from V and 0 bases from J, with 14 bases in between. CDR3 size: 17 residues. Germline V CDR1 and CDR2: KGHSH, LQKENI. The CDR3 spells CASSPPPGSRANYGYTF. CDR3 bases: TGTGCCAGCTCACCACCACCGGGATCCAGAGCTAACTATGGCTACACCTTC.

The chain links TRBV18 to TRBJ1-2, with unresolved D. The CDR3 runs 9 residues. Germline V CDR1 and CDR2: KGHSH, LQKENI. Trimming shortened V by 11 bases and J by 7 bases, and 8 bases separated the two germline ends. The CDR3 protein is CAARSGYTF. CDR3 in DNA: TGTGCCGCCCGGTCTGGCTACACCTTC.

J is TRBJ1-2 and V is TRBV28; the D gene is possibly TRBD1 (6 bases). The CDR3 covers 15 residues. Germline values: CDR1 MDHEN, CDR2 SYDVKM. Trimming stripped 3 bases from V and 1 base from J, with 12 bases between. CDR3 loop: CASSFSGGINYGYTF. For the CDR3, the DNA is TGTGCCAGCAGTTTTTCGGGGGGCATTAACTATGGCTACACCTTC.

This rearrangement joins TRBV6-5 to TRBJ2-7; TRBD1 matches at 9 bases. V shed 4 bases, J shed 3 bases, and the junction held 4 bases outside the gene matches. The CDR3 length is 14 residues. Looked up from germline, CDR1 is MNHEY and CDR2 is SVGAGI. CDR3 nucleotides: TGTGCCAGCAGTTTGGACAGGGGAGACTACGAGCAGTACTTC. Residues: CASSLDRGDYEQYF.

The CDR3 here is CASSPQGHQPQHF. The DNA for the CDR3 is TGTGCCAGCAGCCCACAGGGGCATCAGCCCCAGCATTTT. V and J are TRBV7-9 and TRBJ1-5; 7 bases fit TRBD1. Germline V gene sequence: CDR1 SEHNR, CDR2 FQNEAQ (reference sequence). The length of the CDR3 is 13 residues. V was pared by 5 bases and J by 5 bases, with 3 bases of the junction left unmatched.

The rearrangement uses TRBV2 and TRBJ1-1; D may be TRBD1 (5 bases). V was pared by 5 bases and J by 4 bases, with 14 bases between. Per germline, CDR1 SNHLY and CDR2 FYNNEI. The CDR3 consists of 14 residues. The CDR3 protein is CASSIPWGGTEAFF. In nucleotides, the CDR3 is TGTGCCAGCAGTATTCCTTGGGGGGGCACTGAAGCTTTCTTT.

V is TRBV5-1 and J is TRBJ2-1, with D perhaps matching TRBD2 (6 bases). Germline CDR1 is SGHRS and CDR2 is YFSETQ. Trimming left V 3 bases short and J 8 bases short, with 15 bases between. The CDR3 has 14 amino acids. CDR3 amino acids: CASSYPTSNHEQFF. As DNA, the CDR3 is TGCGCCAGCAGCTACCCAACTAGCAACCATGAGCAGTTCTTC.

The chain recombines TRBV11-1 with TRBJ1-1; D is undetermined. Per the germline V gene, CDR1 is SGHAT and CDR2 is FQDESV (reference sequence). This CDR3 spans 16 amino acids. Trimming left V 4 bases short and J 2 bases short, with 17 bases between. CDR3 bases: TGTGCCAGCAGCTCAAAAGTCGTCAGATCAAACACTGAAGCTTTCTTT. Protein product: CASSSKVVRSNTEAFF.

The V gene is TRBV30, the J gene TRBJ1-1; the match to TRBD1 covers 8 bases. The germline gives CDR1 GTSNPN, CDR2 SVGIG (reference sequence). V was clipped by 1 base and J by 11 bases; unmatched bases: 9. The CDR3 consists of 13 residues. The CDR3 protein is CAWSESGTGGAFF. The CDR3 nucleotides are TGTGCCTGGAGTGAGTCCGGGACAGGCGGTGCTTTCTTT.

This chain joins TRBV6-5 and TRBJ2-7; weak D call: TRBD1 (6 bases). Per the germline V gene, CDR1 is MNHEY and CDR2 is SVGAGI. Trimming took off 2 bases at V and 2 bases at J, with 10 bases between the two ends. This CDR3 spans 14 amino acids. The CDR3 DNA sequence: TGTGCCAGCAGTTACGAGGGACACCCCTACGAGCAGTACTTC. It codes for CASSYEGHPYEQYF.

This rearrangement joins TRBV29-1 to TRBJ2-4; 11 positions match TRBD2. The CDR3 spans 15 residues. The V gene end was trimmed by 4 bases and the J gene end by 0 bases; junction bases not matched to a gene: 2. Germline lookup yields CDR1 SQVTM and CDR2 ANQGSEA. The CDR3 here is CSVGTSGLAKNIQYF. CDR3 DNA: TGCAGCGTTGGGACTAGCGGGCTAGCCAAAAACATTCAGTACTTC.

The chain couples TRBV10-1 to TRBJ2-1; 9 positions agree with TRBD1. J gave up 9 bases and V 5 bases, and 8 bases lay outside the gene matches. The CDR3 consists of 14 residues. The germline CDR1 and CDR2 sequences are WNHNN and SYGVQD (reference sequence). CDR3 nucleotides: TGCGCCAGCAGTTGGGGACAGGGAAATGGTGAGCAGTTCTTC. As protein: CASSWGQGNGEQFF.

V is TRBV6-5 and J is TRBJ2-5; 10 bases match TRBD2. Germline V gene lookup returns CDR1 MNHEY and CDR2 SVGAGI. With 6 bases clipped from V and 5 bases from J, the junction kept 6 bases outside the gene matches. The length of the CDR3 is 14 residues. This CDR3 is CASSQLSGRETQYF. CDR3 bases: TGTGCCAGCAGCCAACTTAGCGGGAGGGAGACCCAGTACTTC.

The chain combines TRBV4-1 with TRBJ2-7; 7 bases map to TRBD2. The CDR3 runs 16 residues. CDR1 and CDR2 (germline): MGHRA, YSYEKL. The J segment lost 6 bases and the V segment lost 6 bases, leaving 17 bases of the junction unmatched. The CDR3 sequence: CASSRLPGRTRREQYF. CDR3 sequence (DNA): TGCGCCAGCAGTCGATTGCCGGGGCGGACTAGACGCGAGCAGTACTTC.

The rearrangement joins TRBV5-1 to TRBJ2-3, with TRBD2 matching 11 bases. CDR3 length: 15 residues. Germline lookup yields CDR1 SGHRS and CDR2 YFSETQ. V trimming: 4 bases; J trimming: 4 bases; junction bases outside the gene matches: 5. Here the CDR3 reads CASSPTSGVADTQYF. The CDR3 nucleotides read TGCGCCAGCAGCCCGACTAGCGGGGTGGCAGATACGCAGTATTTT.

J is TRBJ1-6 and V is TRBV30; D gene uncertain. Trimming removed 5 bases at V and 14 bases at J, with 25 bases between. CDR3 length: 15 amino acids. CDR1 is GTSNPN and CDR2 is SVGIG in the germline V gene (reference sequence). The CDR3 DNA is TGTGCCTGGGTGCGAGATGATACCGCCCTTTCGGCCCTCCACTTT. It is translated as CAWVRDDTALSALHF. The whole variable domain, filled in from reference TRBV30 and TRBJ1-6, reads SQTIHQWPATLVQPVGSPLSLECTVEGTSNPNLYWYRQAAGRGLQLLFYSVGIGQISSEVPQNLSASRPQDRQFILSSKKLLLSDSGFYLCAWVRDDTALSALHFGNGTRLTVT.

The chain joins TRBV19 to TRBJ1-2; TRBD1 matches 7 bases. The germline CDR1 and CDR2 sequences are LNHDA and SQIVND (reference sequence). This CDR3 has 14 amino acids. With V trimmed by 7 bases and J by 4 bases, 9 bases remained unmatched. CDR3 loop: CASTTGQHTYGYTF. CDR3 nucleotide sequence: TGTGCCAGTACTACGGGACAGCATACCTATGGCTACACCTTC.